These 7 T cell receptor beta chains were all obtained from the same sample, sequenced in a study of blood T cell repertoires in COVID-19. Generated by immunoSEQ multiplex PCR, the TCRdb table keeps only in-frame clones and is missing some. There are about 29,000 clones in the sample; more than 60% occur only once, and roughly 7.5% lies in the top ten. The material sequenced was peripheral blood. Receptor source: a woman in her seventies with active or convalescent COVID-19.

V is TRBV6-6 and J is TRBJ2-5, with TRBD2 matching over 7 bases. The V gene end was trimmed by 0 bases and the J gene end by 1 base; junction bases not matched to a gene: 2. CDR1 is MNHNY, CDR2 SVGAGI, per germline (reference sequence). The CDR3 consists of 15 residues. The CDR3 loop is CASSYSASGQETQYF. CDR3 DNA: TGTGCCAGCAGTTACTCGGCTAGCGGCCAAGAGACCCAGTACTTC.

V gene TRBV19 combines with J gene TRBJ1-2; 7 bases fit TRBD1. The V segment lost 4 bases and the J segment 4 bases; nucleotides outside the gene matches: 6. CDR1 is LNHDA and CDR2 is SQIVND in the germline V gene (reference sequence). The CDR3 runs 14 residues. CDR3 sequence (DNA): TGTGCCAGTAGTACCCGGGACAGCCCCTATGGCTACACCTTC. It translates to CASSTRDSPYGYTF.

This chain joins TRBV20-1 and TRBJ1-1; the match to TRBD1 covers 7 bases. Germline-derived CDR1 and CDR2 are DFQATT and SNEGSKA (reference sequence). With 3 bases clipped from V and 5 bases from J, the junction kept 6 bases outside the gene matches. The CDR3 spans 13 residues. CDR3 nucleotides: TGCAGTGCTAGTCAGATACAGGGGACTGAAGCTTTCTTT. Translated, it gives CSASQIQGTEAFF.

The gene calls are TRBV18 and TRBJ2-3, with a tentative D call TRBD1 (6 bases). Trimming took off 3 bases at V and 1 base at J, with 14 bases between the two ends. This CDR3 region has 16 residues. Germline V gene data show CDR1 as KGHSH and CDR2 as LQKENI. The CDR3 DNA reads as TGTGCCAGCTCACCGAGAATGCGACAGGGCACAGATACGCAGTATTTT. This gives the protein CASSPRMRQGTDTQYF.

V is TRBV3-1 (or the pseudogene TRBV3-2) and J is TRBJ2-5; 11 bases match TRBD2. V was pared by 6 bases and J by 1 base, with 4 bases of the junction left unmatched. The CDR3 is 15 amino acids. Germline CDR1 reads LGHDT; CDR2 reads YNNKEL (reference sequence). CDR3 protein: CASRGGLAVQETQYF. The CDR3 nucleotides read TGTGCCAGCAGGGGGGGACTAGCGGTCCAAGAGACCCAGTACTTC.

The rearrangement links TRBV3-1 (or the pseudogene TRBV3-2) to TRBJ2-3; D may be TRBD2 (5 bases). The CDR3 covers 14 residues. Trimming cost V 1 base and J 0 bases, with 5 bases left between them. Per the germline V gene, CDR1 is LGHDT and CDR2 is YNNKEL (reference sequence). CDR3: CASSQGTSTDTQYF. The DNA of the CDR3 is TGTGCCAGCAGCCAAGGGACTAGCACAGATACGCAGTATTTT.

CDR3 amino acids: CASSVVGESDGYTF. The DNA of the CDR3 is TGTGCCAGCAGCGTAGTAGGGGAAAGCGATGGCTACACCTTC. The V gene is TRBV9, the J gene TRBJ1-2; possibly TRBD1 for D (5 bases). Deletions cut 0 bases from V and 6 bases from J, with 12 bases between. The CDR3 has 14 residues. Germline V gene data show CDR1 as SGDLS and CDR2 as YYNGEE.